This paragraph covers one T cell receptor beta chain sequence. Antigen: not known. The data were obtained in a study of vaccination effects on CD4 cells after COVID-19. Broader study findings: There was only 1 of 255 vaccine-induced clones in healthy vaccinees that cross-reacted with common cold coronaviruses.

CD4+ T cells specific for antigen were expanded with viral peptide pools by the ViraFEST assay before sequencing. The culture ran for about eleven days before CD4+ T cells were isolated. Here immunoSEQ multiplex PCR was the method, and the copy in TCRdb shows in-frame clones only, minus some. The sample shows 50,000 or so clones, around 80% of them seen only once. V lost 7 bases, J lost 4 bases, and 17 bases lay in between. CDR1 LNHDA and CDR2 SQIVND come from the germline V gene (reference sequence). CDR3 size: 15 residues. Sequencing was performed on CD4+ T cells from PBMCs cultured with HCoV-229E spike peptides, taken before COVID-19 vaccination. This TCR was recovered from a human donor who received a COVID-19 vaccine. The V call is TRBV19, the J call TRBJ1-5; unclear D gene. The CDR3 region is CASTSSQVGNQPQHF. CDR3 coding DNA: TGTGCCAGTACTTCTTCCCAGGTTGGGAATCAGCCCCAGCATTTT.